The rows below give T cell receptor beta chains drawn from one sample of a study of control samples from healthy donors and cancer patients. Measured with immunoSEQ multiplex PCR; TCRdb has only the in-frame clones, and not every one. The table records 100,000 or so clones, approximately 82% of them present only once. What was sequenced was blood. These receptors were taken from a woman in her fifties or sixties in good health. Both conserved end residues are part of each CDR3. A D gene is named only where the DNA matches it firmly. Only some rows state a clone size, as once, few, many or a class for expanded clones.

size: NA
D: NA
V: TRBV25-1
J: TRBJ2-2
CDR3: CASKGLTTGELFF
DNA: TGTGCCAGCAAGGGGTTAACTACCGGGGAGCTGTTTTTT

size: once
D: NA
V: TRBV27
J: TRBJ2-4
CDR3: CASQESHPQGDIQYF
DNA: TGTGCCAGCCAGGAATCTCACCCTCAAGGGGACATTCAGTACTTC

size: NA
D: NA
V: TRBV29-1
J: TRBJ2-3
CDR3: CSVEVPGATDTQYF
DNA: TGCAGCGTTGAAGTGCCGGGGGCCACAGATACGCAGTATTTT

size: NA
D: NA
V: TRBV19
J: TRBJ2-7
CDR3: CAPGRPYEQYF
DNA: TGTGCTCCCGGCAGACCCTACGAGCAGTACTTC

size: NA
D: TRBD1
V: TRBV4-1
J: TRBJ1-1
CDR3: CASSQGDRLMNTEAFF
DNA: TGCGCCAGCAGCCAAGGGGACAGGCTTATGAACACTGAAGCTTTCTTT

size: NA
D: TRBD1
V: TRBV3-1/TRBV3-2
J: TRBJ1-1
CDR3: CASSQGPTGGTEAFF
DNA: TGTGCCAGCAGCCAAGGCCCCACAGGGGGGACTGAAGCTTTCTTT

size: NA
D: TRBD1
V: TRBV3-1/TRBV3-2
J: TRBJ1-1
CDR3: CASSRGGGSLNTEAFF
DNA: TGTGCCAGCAGCCGGGGAGGGGGCAGTTTGAACACTGAAGCTTTCTTT

size: few
D: NA
V: TRBV10-2
J: TRBJ2-2
CDR3: CASTTHLTSPGELFF
DNA: TGCGCCAGCACCACGCACCTTACTAGCCCCGGGGAGCTGTTTTTT

size: NA
D: TRBD2
V: TRBV2
J: TRBJ2-5
CDR3: CASSDRGGMKETQYF
DNA: TGTGCCAGCAGTGATCGCGGGGGTATGAAAGAGACCCAGTACTTC

size: once
D: NA
V: TRBV6-6
J: TRBJ1-6
CDR3: CASGTHNSPLHF
DNA: TGTGCCAGCGGAACTCATAATTCACCCCTCCACTTT

size: NA
D: NA
V: TRBV2
J: TRBJ1-3
CDR3: CASSADSNKGNTIYF
DNA: TGTGCCAGCAGTGCGGACAGTAATAAAGGAAACACCATATATTTT

size: NA
D: NA
V: TRBV18
J: TRBJ1-1
CDR3: CASSPVEGNTEAFF
DNA: TGTGCCAGCTCACCGGTCGAGGGGAACACTGAAGCTTTCTTT

size: NA
D: NA
V: TRBV27
J: TRBJ2-2
CDR3: CASSLWGTGTAGELFF
DNA: TGTGCCAGCAGTTTATGGGGAACAGGGACGGCGGGGGAGCTGTTTTTT

size: NA
D: NA
V: TRBV5-4
J: TRBJ2-3
CDR3: CASSLRTFSTDTQYF
DNA: TGTGCCAGCAGCTTAAGGACCTTTAGCACAGATACGCAGTATTTT

size: NA
D: NA
V: TRBV18
J: TRBJ1-3
CDR3: CASSPPRGGNTIYF
DNA: TGTGCCAGCTCACCCCCACGCGGAGGAAACACCATATATTTT

size: NA
D: NA
V: TRBV6-6
J: TRBJ1-4
CDR3: CASSYLNRDGVEKLFF
DNA: TGTGCCAGCAGTTATCTTAACAGGGACGGTGTTGAAAAACTGTTTTTT

size: once
D: NA
V: TRBV21-1
J: TRBJ2-5
CDR3: CASSKEGQDRETQYF
DNA: TGTGCCAGCAGCAAAGAGGGACAGGACCGGGAGACCCAGTACTTC

size: NA
D: TRBD1
V: TRBV2
J: TRBJ1-5
CDR3: CASSELGTGSQPQHF
DNA: TGTGCCAGCAGTGAATTGGGGACAGGGAGTCAGCCCCAGCATTTT

size: NA
D: NA
V: TRBV14
J: TRBJ2-2
CDR3: CASSQEQLSGELFF
DNA: TGTGCCAGCAGCCAAGAACAGTTATCCGGGGAGCTGTTTTTT